These 16 T cell receptor beta chains came from one sample sequenced in a study of breast tumors, draining lymph nodes, adjacent tissues. TCRdb itself ran the multiplex PCR reads through MiXCR, one entry per CDR3 protein. The table records under 350,000 distinct CDR3 sequences, 30% to 35% of them present only once. The lymph nodes were axillary draining lymph nodes from breast cancer patients. The source material was axillary lymph node tissue. The receptors were sampled from a female donor with breast cancer. Some clones in this sample may be carry-over from other donors' samples.

The chain uses TRBV20-1 and TRBJ2-5; D may be TRBD1 (7 bases). This CDR3 contains 13 residues. V was cut by 6 bases and J by 9 bases, with 20 bases left in between. The germline V gene encodes CDR1 DFQATT and CDR2 SNEGSKA (reference sequence). CDR3 protein: CSAQGTGDQPQYF. In DNA, the CDR3 is TGCAGTGCACAGGGGACGGGGGATCAGCCCCAGTACTTC.

Note on this clonotype: This may arise from a read error, as a much more abundant clone is one base away. The V and J genes are TRBV20-1 and TRBJ2-7; 7 positions match TRBD2. Germline V gene data show CDR1 as DFQATT and CDR2 as SNEGSKA (reference sequence). Trimming took 5 bases from V and 6 from J; bases not matched to a gene: 13. The CDR3 length is 14 residues. The CDR3 nucleotides are TGCAGTGCTCTCAAGCGGGGAATGGCCTCCGAGCAGTACTTC. Residues: CSALKRGMASEQYF.

In its sample, this clonotype was seen many times. V is TRBV7-8 and J is TRBJ2-1; D unresolved. The V gene lost 1 base and the J gene lost 6 bases, with 10 bases spanning the gap. The CDR3 extends over 14 amino acids. Germline loops: CDR1 SGHVS, CDR2 FQNEAQ. The CDR3 bases are TGTGCCAGCAGCTTAGAGGCTAGTCTCAATGAGCAGTTCTTC. This gives the protein CASSLEASLNEQFF.

This clonotype has ten or more counts. The chain employs TRBV20-1 and TRBJ1-3; D remains unclear. Germline CDR1 is DFQATT and CDR2 is SNEGSKA (reference sequence). Trimming pared 0 bases from V and 0 bases from J, leaving 12 bases between. The CDR3 is 16 residues long. This CDR3 reads CSARDSRGDSGNTIYF. The DNA for the CDR3 is TGCAGTGCTAGAGACTCTCGAGGAGACTCTGGAAACACCATATATTTT.

This clonotype has ten or more counts. The rearrangement links TRBV7-8 to TRBJ2-1; D uncertain. Germline V CDR1 and CDR2: SGHVS, FQNEAQ. Trimming took 1 base from V and 4 from J, leaving 11 bases between them. The CDR3 has 15 amino acids. CDR3 residues: CASSLGLTVYNEQFF. The CDR3 nucleotides are TGTGCCAGCAGCTTAGGACTCACCGTATACAATGAGCAGTTCTTC. Full variable domain (rest looked up from reference TRBV7-8 and TRBJ2-1): GAGVSQSPRYKVAKRGQDVALRCDPISGHVSLFWYQQALGQGPEFLTYFQNEAQLDKSGLPSDRFFAERPEGSVSTLKIQRTQQEDSAVYLCASSLGLTVYNEQFFGPGTRLTVL.

This clonotype was seen more than once but under ten times. One junction end does not reproduce the germline sequence, and a read error may be involved. The chain carries TRBV7-9 and TRBJ2-5; TRBD2 aligns across 8 bases. Germline V gives CDR1 SEHNR, CDR2 FQNEAQ (reference sequence). The length of the CDR3 is 12 residues. CDR3 amino acids: CASSEERETQYF. The CDR3 DNA reads TGTGCCAGCAGCGAGGAGCGGGAGACTCAGTACTTC.

This clonotype was counted at least ten times. The chain combines TRBV12-3 or TRBV12-4 with TRBJ2-3; 8 bases agree with TRBD2. The CDR3 contains 15 residues. V was clipped by 8 bases and J by 2 bases; unmatched bases: 9. In DNA, the CDR3 is TGTGCCAGCTGGGCTAGCGGGCTTTCCACAGATACGCAGTATTTT. Translating it yields CASWASGLSTDTQYF.

The chain recombines TRBV5-4 with TRBJ2-6; 16 bases align to TRBD2. Germline V gene sequence: CDR1 SGHNT, CDR2 YYREEE (reference sequence). The ends lost 3 bases at V and 0 bases at J; junction bases unmatched: 6. This CDR3 has 20 amino acids. CDR3 protein: CASSSMGLAGGNSGANVLTF. DNA of the CDR3: TGTGCCAGCAGCTCGATGGGACTAGCGGGAGGGAACTCTGGGGCCAACGTCCTGACTTTC.

As for this clonotype: A single base separates this from a much larger clone, so it may be a read error. The chain combines TRBV27 with TRBJ2-5, with a possible D match to TRBD2 (6 bases). Germline CDR1 and CDR2: MNHEY and SMNVEV (reference sequence). The CDR3 extends over 13 amino acids. With 5 bases removed from V and 6 bases from J, the gap between germline ends came to 13 bases. The DNA for the CDR3 is TGTGCCAGCAGTCCTGGGACTGCTAAGACCCAGTACTTC. Translated, it gives CASSPGTAKTQYF.

In its sample, this clonotype was seen a few times. The rearrangement joins TRBV6-1 to TRBJ1-2; weak D call: TRBD1 (5 bases). Germline V gives CDR1 MNHNS, CDR2 SASEGT. This CDR3 has 17 residues. V was clipped by 8 bases and J by 7 bases, with 29 bases between them. The CDR3 spells CASEPGGSPAPLSGYTF. As DNA, the CDR3 is TGTGCCAGCGAGCCCGGGGGGTCGCCAGCCCCTCTATCTGGCTACACCTTC.

In its sample, this clonotype was seen many times. The chain joins TRBV20-1 to TRBJ2-7; a weak D match, TRBD1 (5 bases). Germline-derived CDR1 and CDR2 are DFQATT and SNEGSKA (reference sequence). Deletions cut 2 bases from V and 5 bases from J, with 10 bases between. This CDR3 region has 12 residues. The CDR3 nucleotides are TGCAGTGCTAGACCCAGGGTTGACGAGCAGTACTTC. Translated: CSARPRVDEQYF.

This clonotype showed up many times. The chain combines TRBV7-9 with TRBJ2-3; D might be TRBD1 or TRBD2, each matching 6 bases. Trimming removed 1 base from V and 0 bases from J, with 11 bases in between. Germline values: CDR1 SEHNR, CDR2 FQNEAQ (reference sequence). The CDR3 sequence is 16 residues long. The CDR3: CASSLGGARSTDTQYF. In nucleotides, the CDR3 is TGTGCCAGCAGCTTAGGGGGGGCCCGTAGCACAGATACGCAGTATTTT.

This clonotype was recorded many times. The rearrangement joins TRBV12-3 or TRBV12-4 to TRBJ2-7; D may match TRBD1 or TRBD2 (5 bases each). The CDR3 spans 14 residues. V was trimmed by 1 base and J by 6 bases, leaving 13 bases between them. DNA for the CDR3: TGTGCCAGCAGTTTAGGAGGGGTAGGCAGCGAGCAGTACTTC. Its translation is CASSLGGVGSEQYF.

The chain combines TRBV4-2 with TRBJ2-2, with unresolved D. CDR1 is LGHNA, CDR2 YNFKEQ, per germline. The CDR3 totals 16 residues. V was cut by 4 bases and J by 6 bases, with 18 bases left in between. The DNA of the CDR3 is TGTGCCAGCAGCCGAGATCAAGGGCCAATATCCGGGGAGCTGTTTTTT. Its protein is CASSRDQGPISGELFF.

Concerning this clonotype: With a much larger clone just one base away, this may be a read error. The gene calls are TRBV20-1 and TRBJ2-3, with 10 bases that match TRBD1. The CDR3 length is 15 residues. The germline V gene has CDR1 DFQATT and CDR2 SNEGSKA (reference sequence). The CDR3 loop is CGATNRQGAKDTQYF. CDR3 bases: TGCGGTGCTACGAATAGACAGGGGGCGAAAGATACGCAGTATTTT.

This clonotype has a handful of counts. The chain employs TRBV3-1 and TRBJ2-7; D gene uncertain. Germline loops: CDR1 LGHDT, CDR2 YNNKEL (reference sequence). The V end lost 4 bases, the J end lost 3 bases, and 13 bases lay between the germline ends. CDR3 length equals 14 residues. The DNA of the CDR3 is TGTGCCAGCAGCCGTTCTCTAAAATACTACGAGCAGTACTTC. Its translation: CASSRSLKYYEQYF.